These T cell receptor beta chains were read from a single sample in a study of CD8 T cells in Susac syndrome. MiXCR was run by TCRdb on the immunoSEQ multiplex PCR reads, yielding one entry per CDR3 protein. Among tens of thousands of distinct CDR3 sequences listed, about 96% were seen once. Specimen: CD8+ T cells from PBMCs. The source of these receptors is a human donor with Susac syndrome. Both conserved end residues are trimmed from each CDR3.

>TRBV27|TRBJ2-5
ASSFGGETQY
>TRBV5-1|TRBJ2-7
ASSSGNYEQY
>TRBV20-1|TRBJ1-2
SAVPDETGGDNYGYT
>TRBV15|TRBJ1-4
ATSRDRQGAGKLF
>TRBV15|TRBJ2-5
ATSRDQFETQY
>TRBV28|TRBJ1-3
ASRSQGSGNTIY
>TRBV12-3/TRBV12-4|TRBJ2-2
ASSPGTSNTGELF
>TRBV15|TRBJ1-6
ATSRVRGSPLH
>TRBV7-8|TRBJ1-1
ASSHRREDTEAF
>TRBV6-5|TRBJ2-5
ASSRGVRGETQY
>TRBV12-3/TRBV12-4|TRBJ1-1
ASTLGQGGEAF
>TRBV19|TRBJ2-3
ASSIAGTDTQY
>TRBV20-1|TRBJ2-4
SANLAGNKNIQY
>TRBV10-3|TRBJ1-5
AIRGVDSNQPQH
>TRBV27|TRBJ2-7
ASSLSPFYEQY
>TRBV4-3|TRBJ1-1
ASSQDWLGEAF
>TRBV7-9|TRBJ2-7
ASSFTGGPEGGYEQY